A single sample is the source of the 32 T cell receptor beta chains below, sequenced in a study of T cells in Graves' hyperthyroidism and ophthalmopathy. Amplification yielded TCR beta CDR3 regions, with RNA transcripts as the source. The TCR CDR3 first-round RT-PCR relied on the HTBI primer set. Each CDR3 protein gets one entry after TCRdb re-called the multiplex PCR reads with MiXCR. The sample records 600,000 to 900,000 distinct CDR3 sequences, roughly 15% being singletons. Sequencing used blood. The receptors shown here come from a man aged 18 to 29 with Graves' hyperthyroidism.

CDR3 loop: CSAINLQGGQAFYEQYF. In DNA, the CDR3 is TGCAGTGCTATTAACCTTCAAGGGGGACAGGCCTTTTACGAGCAGTACTTC. V usage is TRBV20-1 and J usage is TRBJ2-7; 8 bases align to TRBD1. CDR1 DFQATT and CDR2 SNEGSKA come from the germline V gene (reference sequence). Germline trimming cut 4 bases from V and 4 bases from J; bases unmatched to any gene: 18. CDR3 size: 17 residues.

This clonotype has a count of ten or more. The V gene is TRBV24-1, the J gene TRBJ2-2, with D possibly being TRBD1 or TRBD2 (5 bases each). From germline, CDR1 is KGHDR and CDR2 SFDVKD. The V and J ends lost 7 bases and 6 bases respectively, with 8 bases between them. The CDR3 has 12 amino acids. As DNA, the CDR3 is TGTGCCACCAGGCTGGGACCCGGGGAGCTGTTTTTT. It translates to CATRLGPGELFF.

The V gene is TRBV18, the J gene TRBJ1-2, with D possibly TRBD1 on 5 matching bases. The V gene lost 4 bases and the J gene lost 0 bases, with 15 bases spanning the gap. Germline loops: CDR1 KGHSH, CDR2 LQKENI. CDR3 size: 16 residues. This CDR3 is CASSLQRQLANYGYTF. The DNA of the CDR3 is TGTGCCAGCTCACTGCAGCGACAGCTTGCTAACTATGGCTACACCTTC.

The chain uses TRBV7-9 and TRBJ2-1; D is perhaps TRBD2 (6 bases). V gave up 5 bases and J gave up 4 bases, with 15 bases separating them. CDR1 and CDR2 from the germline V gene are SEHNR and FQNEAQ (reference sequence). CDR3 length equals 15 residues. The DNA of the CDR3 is TGTGCCAGCAGCCTAAGCGGGCTGTTTTACAATGAGCAGTTCTTC. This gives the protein CASSLSGLFYNEQFF.

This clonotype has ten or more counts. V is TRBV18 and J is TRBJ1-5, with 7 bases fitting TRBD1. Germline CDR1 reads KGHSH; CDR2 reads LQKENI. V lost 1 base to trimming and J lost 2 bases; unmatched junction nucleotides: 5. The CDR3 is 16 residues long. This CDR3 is CASSPRQGAGNQPQHF. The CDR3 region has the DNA TGTGCCAGCTCACCACGACAGGGAGCGGGCAATCAGCCCCAGCATTTT.

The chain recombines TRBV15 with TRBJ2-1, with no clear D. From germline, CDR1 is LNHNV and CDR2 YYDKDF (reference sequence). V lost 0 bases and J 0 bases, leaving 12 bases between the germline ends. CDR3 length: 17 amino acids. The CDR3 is CATSRDRAGGSYNEQFF. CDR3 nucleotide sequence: TGTGCCACCAGCAGAGATCGGGCCGGCGGCTCCTACAATGAGCAGTTCTTC.

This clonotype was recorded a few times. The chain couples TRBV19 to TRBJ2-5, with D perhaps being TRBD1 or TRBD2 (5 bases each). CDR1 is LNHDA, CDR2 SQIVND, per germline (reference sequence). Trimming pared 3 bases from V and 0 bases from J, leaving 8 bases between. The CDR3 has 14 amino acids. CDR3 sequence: CASSIGTDQETQYF. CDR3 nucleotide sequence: TGTGCCAGTAGTATCGGGACGGACCAAGAGACCCAGTACTTC.

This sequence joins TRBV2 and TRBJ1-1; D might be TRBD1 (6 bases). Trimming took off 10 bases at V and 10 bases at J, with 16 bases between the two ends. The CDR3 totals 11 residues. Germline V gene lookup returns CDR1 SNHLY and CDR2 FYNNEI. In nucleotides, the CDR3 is TGTGCCACCCCTGGGGGCAGGGGAGCTTTCTTT. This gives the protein CATPGGRGAFF.

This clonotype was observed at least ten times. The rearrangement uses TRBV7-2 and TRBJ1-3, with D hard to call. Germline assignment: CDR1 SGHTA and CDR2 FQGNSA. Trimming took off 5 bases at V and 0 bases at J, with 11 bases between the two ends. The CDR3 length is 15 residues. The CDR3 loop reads CASSLESVSGNTIYF. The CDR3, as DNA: TGTGCCAGCAGCCTTGAATCCGTCTCTGGAAACACCATATATTTT.

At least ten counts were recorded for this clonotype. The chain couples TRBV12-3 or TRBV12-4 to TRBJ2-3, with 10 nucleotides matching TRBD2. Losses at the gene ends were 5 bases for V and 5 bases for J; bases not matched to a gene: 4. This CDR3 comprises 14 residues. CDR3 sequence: CASSKREGRDTQYF. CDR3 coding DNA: TGTGCCAGCAGTAAGCGGGAGGGCCGAGATACGCAGTATTTT.

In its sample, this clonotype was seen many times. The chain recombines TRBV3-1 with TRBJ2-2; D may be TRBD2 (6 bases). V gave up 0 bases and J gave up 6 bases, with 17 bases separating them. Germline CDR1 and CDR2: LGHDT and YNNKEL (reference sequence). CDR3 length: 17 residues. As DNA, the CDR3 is TGTGCCAGCAGCCAAGAACAGAGTAGCGGTCCTCCCGGGGAGCTGTTTTTT. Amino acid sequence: CASSQEQSSGPPGELFF.

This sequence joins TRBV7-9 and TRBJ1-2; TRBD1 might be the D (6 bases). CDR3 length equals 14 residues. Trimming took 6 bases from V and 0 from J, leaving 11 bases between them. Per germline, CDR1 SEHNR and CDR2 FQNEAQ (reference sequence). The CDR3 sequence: CASSLRTANYGYTF. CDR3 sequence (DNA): TGTGCCAGCAGTTTACGGACAGCTAACTATGGCTACACCTTC.

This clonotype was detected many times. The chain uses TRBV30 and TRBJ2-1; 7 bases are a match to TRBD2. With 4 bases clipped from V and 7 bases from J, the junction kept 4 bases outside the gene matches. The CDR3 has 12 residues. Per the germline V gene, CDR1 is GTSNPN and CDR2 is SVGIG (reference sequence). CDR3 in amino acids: CAWTVLANEQFF. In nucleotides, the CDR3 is TGTGCCTGGACCGTACTAGCGAATGAGCAGTTCTTC.

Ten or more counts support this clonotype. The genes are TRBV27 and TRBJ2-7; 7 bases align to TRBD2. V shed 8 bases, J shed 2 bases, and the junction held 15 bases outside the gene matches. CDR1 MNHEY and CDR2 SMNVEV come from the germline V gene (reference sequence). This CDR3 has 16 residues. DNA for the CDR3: TGTGCCAGCGCACCACAAAGGGGACTATCAACCTACGAGCAGTACTTC. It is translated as CASAPQRGLSTYEQYF.

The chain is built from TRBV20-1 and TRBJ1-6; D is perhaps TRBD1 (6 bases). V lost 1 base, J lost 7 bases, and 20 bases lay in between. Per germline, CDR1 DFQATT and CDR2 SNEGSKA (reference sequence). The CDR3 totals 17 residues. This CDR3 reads CSARGSGGAGLNSPLHF. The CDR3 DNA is TGCAGTGCTAGAGGGTCGGGGGGCGCCGGGTTGAATTCACCCCTCCACTTT.

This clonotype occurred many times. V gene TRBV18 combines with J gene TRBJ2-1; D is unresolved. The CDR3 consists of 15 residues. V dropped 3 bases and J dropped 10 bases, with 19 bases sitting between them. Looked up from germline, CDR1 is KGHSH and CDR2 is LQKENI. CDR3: CASSPSLLAHGEQFF. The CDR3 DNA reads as TGTGCCAGCTCACCCTCGCTATTGGCACATGGCGAGCAGTTCTTC.

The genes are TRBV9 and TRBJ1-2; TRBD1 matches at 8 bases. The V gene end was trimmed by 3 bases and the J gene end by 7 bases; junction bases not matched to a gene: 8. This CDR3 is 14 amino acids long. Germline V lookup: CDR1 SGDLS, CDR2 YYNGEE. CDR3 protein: CASSAAGGTSGYTF. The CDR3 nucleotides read TGTGCCAGCAGCGCAGCAGGGGGCACGAGTGGCTACACCTTC.

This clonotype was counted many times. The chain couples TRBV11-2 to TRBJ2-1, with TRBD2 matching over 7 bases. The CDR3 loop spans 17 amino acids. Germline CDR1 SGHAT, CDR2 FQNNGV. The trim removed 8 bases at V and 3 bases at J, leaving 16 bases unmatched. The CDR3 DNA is TGTGCCAGCGCCACCCCGCTTGCCCAGCGGGGCTACAATGAGCAGTTCTTC. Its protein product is CASATPLAQRGYNEQFF.

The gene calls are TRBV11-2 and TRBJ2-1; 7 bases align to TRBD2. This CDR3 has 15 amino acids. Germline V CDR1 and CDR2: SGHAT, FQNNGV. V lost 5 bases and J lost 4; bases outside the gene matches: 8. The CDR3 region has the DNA TGTGCCAGCAGCCCTCGGACTAGTACATACAATGAGCAGTTCTTC. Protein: CASSPRTSTYNEQFF.

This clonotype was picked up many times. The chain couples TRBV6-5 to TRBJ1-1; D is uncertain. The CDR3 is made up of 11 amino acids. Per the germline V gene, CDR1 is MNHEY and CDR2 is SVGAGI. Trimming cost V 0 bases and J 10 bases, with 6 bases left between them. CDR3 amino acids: CASSYSNRAFF. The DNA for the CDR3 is TGTGCCAGCAGTTACTCGAATCGAGCTTTCTTT.

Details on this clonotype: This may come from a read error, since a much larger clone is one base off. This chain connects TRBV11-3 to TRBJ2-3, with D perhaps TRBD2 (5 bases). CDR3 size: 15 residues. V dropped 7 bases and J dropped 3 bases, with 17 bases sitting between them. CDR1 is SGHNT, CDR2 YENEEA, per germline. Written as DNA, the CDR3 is TGTGCCAGCATCTTGGACTCCGAACGGACAGATACGCAGTATTTT. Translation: CASILDSERTDTQYF.

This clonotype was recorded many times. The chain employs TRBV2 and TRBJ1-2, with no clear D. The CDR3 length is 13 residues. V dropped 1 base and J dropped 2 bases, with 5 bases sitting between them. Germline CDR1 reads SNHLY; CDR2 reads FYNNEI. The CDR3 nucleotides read TGTGCCAGCAGTGAAGGACTGAACTATGGCTACACCTTC. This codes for CASSEGLNYGYTF.

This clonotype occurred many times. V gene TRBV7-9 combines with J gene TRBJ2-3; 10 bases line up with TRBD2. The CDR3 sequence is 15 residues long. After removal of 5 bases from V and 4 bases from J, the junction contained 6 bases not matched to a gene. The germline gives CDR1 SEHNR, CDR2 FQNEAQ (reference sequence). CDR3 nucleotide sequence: TGTGCCAGCAGCCCCAAACTAGCGGGATCAGATACGCAGTATTTT. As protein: CASSPKLAGSDTQYF. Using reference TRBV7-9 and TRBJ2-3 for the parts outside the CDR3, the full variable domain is DTGVSQNPRHKITKRGQNVTFRCDPISEHNRLYWYRQTLGQGPEFLTYFQNEAQLEKSRLLSDRFSAERPKGSFSTLEIQRTEQGDSAMYLCASSPKLAGSDTQYFGPGTRLTVL.

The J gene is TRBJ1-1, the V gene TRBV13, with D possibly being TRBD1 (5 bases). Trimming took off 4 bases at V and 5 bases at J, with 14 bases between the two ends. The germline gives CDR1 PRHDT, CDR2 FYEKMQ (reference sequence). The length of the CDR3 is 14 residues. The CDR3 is CASSSGVVETEAFF. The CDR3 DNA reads TGTGCCAGCAGCTCGGGGGTGGTCGAGACTGAAGCTTTCTTT. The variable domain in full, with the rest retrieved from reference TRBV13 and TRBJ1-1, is AAGVIQSPRHLIKEKRETATLKCYPIPRHDTVYWYQQGPGQDPQFLISFYEKMQSDKGSIPDRFSAQQFSDYHSELNMSSLELGDSALYFCASSSGVVETEAFFGQGTRLTVV.

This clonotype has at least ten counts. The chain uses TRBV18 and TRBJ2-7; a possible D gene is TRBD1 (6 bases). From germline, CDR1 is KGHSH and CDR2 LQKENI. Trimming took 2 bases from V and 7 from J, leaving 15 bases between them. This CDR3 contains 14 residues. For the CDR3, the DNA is TGTGCCAGCTCACCAGGTACAGGGCTGCGAGAGCAGTACTTC. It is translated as CASSPGTGLREQYF.

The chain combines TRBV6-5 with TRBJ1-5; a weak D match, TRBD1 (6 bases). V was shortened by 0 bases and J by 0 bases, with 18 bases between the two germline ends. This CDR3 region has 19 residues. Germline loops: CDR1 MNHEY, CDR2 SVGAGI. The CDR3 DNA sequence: TGTGCCAGCAGTTACTCTACAACGACAGGCTGGATTAGCAATCAGCCCCAGCATTTT. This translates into CASSYSTTTGWISNQPQHF.

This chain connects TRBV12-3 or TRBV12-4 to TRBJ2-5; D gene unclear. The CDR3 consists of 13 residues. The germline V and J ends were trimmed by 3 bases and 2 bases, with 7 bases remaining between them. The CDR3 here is CASSFQNQETQYF. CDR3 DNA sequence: TGTGCCAGCAGTTTCCAGAATCAAGAGACCCAGTACTTC.

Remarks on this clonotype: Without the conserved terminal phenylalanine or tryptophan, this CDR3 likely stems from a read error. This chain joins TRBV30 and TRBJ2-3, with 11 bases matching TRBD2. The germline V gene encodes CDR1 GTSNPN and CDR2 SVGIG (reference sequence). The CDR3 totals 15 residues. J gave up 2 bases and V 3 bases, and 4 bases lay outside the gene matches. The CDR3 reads CAWSRLAGHTDTQYL. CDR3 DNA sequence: TGTGCCTGGAGCCGACTAGCGGGACACACAGATACGCAGTATCTT.

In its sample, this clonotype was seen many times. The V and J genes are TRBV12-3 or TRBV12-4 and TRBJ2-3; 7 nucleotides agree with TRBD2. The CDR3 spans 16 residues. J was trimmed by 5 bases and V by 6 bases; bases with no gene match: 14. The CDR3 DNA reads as TGTGCCAGCAGCCGACGGGACTACCCGAGGGAAGATACGCAGTATTTT. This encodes CASSRRDYPREDTQYF.

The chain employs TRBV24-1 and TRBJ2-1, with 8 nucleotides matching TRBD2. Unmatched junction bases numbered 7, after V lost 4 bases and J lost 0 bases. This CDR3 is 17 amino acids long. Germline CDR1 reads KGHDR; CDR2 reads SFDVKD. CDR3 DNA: TGTGCCACCAGTGAACCCGGGACTAGGAGCTCCTACAATGAGCAGTTCTTC. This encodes CATSEPGTRSSYNEQFF.

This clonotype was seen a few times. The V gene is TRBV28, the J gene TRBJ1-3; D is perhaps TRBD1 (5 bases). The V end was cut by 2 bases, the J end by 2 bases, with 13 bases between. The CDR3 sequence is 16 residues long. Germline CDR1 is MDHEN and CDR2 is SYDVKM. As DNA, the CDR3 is TGTGCCAGCAGTTTACTAGGGGCAACGGCTGGAAACACCATATATTTT. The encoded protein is CASSLLGATAGNTIYF.

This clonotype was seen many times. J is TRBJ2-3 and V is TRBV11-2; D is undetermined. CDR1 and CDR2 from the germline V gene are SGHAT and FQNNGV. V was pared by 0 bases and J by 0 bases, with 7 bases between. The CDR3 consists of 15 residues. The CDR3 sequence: CASSLDRMSTDTQYF. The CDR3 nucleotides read TGTGCCAGCAGCTTAGATCGTATGAGCACAGATACGCAGTATTTT. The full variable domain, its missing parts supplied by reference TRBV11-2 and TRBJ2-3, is EAGVAQSPRYKIIEKRQSVAFWCNPISGHATLYWYQQILGQGPKLLIQFQNNGVVDDSQLPKDRFSAERLKGVDSTLKIQPAKLEDSAVYLCASSLDRMSTDTQYFGPGTRLTVL.